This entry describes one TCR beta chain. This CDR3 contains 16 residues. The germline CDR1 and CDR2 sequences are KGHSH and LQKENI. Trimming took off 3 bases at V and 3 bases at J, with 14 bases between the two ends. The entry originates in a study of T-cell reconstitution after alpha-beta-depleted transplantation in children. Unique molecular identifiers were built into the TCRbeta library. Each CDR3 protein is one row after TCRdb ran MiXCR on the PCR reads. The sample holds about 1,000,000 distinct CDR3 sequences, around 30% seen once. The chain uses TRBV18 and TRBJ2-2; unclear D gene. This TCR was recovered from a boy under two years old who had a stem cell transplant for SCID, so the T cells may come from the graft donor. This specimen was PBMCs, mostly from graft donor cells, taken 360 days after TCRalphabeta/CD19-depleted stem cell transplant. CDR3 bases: TGTGCCAGCTCACCGACCTCAAAAAGACACACCGGGGAGCTGTTTTTT. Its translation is CASSPTSKRHTGELFF.